This T cell receptor (beta chain) was identified during a study of blood T cell repertoires in COVID-19. Study background: COVID-19 samples, acute and convalescent, were from the United States, Italy and Spain.

The CDR3 loop spans 15 amino acids. V gave up 0 bases and J gave up 6 bases; unmatched junction bases: 5. Germline-derived CDR1 and CDR2 are KGHSH and LQKENI. The assay was immunoSEQ multiplex PCR, and TCRdb's table has in-frame clones only and misses some. In the table there are about 59,000 clones, around 80% of which are singletons. The chain carries TRBV18 and TRBJ2-3; 8 bases align to TRBD2. Sequencing was performed on peripheral blood. This TCR was sampled from a man in his sixties with acute or convalescent COVID-19. CDR3 amino acids: CASSPPGREEDTQYF. DNA for the CDR3: TGTGCCAGCTCACCACCCGGGCGGGAGGAGGATACGCAGTATTTT.